This TCR beta chain was sequenced in a study of blood T cell repertoires in COVID-19. In the study overall: PBMCs, B-cell-depleted T cells, or T cells were the source of the cDNA or gDNA that made up the material.

J lost 13 bases, V lost 4 bases, and 9 bases had no gene match. The CDR3 has 12 amino acids. CDR1 and CDR2 from the germline V gene are SGHNT and YYREEE (reference sequence). As handled by the study authors: Researchers report that nucleated cell counts were estimated from reference gene primer amplification. Assay: immunoSEQ multiplex PCR; the TCRdb copy retains only in-frame clones and omits some. The DNA gave D and trimming, while V, J and clone size come from that table. The sample lists 150,000 or so clones, 75% to 85% occurring once. The sample holds one count of this clone. In assigning cohorts, the study relied on participant-reported clinical history. All recovered Cohort 3 donors got two negative PCRs, got clearance, or saw symptom resolution.

The clonotype originates from a woman aged 55-70 years who had recovered from COVID-19. Material for sequencing was PBMCs or T cells enriched from blood (not recorded which). The chain uses TRBV5-4 and TRBJ2-5; 8 bases are shared with TRBD2. The CDR3 coding sequence is TGTGCCAGCAGCACCGAACTCAGCGGGAGGTACTTC. Protein product: CASSTELSGRYF.